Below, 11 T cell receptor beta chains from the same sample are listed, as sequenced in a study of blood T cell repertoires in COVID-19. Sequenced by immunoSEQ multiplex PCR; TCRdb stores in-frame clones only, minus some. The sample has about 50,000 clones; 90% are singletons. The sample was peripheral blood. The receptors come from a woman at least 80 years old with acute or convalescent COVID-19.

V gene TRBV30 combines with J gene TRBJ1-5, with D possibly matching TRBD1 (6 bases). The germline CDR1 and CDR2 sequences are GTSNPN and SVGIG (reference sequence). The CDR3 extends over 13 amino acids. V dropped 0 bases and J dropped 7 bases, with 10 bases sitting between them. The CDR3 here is CAWSVAGVQPQHF. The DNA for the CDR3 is TGTGCCTGGAGTGTGGCAGGGGTACAGCCCCAGCATTTT.

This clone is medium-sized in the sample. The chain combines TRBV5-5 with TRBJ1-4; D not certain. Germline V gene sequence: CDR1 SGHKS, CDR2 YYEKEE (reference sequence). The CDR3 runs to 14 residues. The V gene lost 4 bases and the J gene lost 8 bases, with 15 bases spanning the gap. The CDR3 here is CASSRQASGEKLFF. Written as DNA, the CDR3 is TGTGCCAGCAGCCGACAAGCCTCGGGGGAAAAACTGTTTTTT.

The CDR3: CASSLGTTSNTGELFF. CDR3 sequence (DNA): TGTGCCAGCAGCTTAGGTACGACTAGTAACACCGGGGAGCTGTTTTTT. V and J are TRBV5-8 and TRBJ2-2, with D possibly TRBD2 on 6 matching bases. Germline V CDR1 and CDR2: SGHTS, YDEGEE. V lost 2 bases and J lost 2, with 13 bases in between. The CDR3 runs to 16 residues.

CDR3 DNA sequence: TGTGCCAGCAGTTCCCCGGGGACAGGGGTCTATGGCTACACCTTC. Its protein product is CASSSPGTGVYGYTF. This rearrangement joins TRBV28 to TRBJ1-2; TRBD1 matches 10 bases. The CDR3 consists of 15 residues. J was trimmed by 4 bases and V by 4 bases; bases with no gene match: 6. Germline CDR1 and CDR2: MDHEN and SYDVKM.

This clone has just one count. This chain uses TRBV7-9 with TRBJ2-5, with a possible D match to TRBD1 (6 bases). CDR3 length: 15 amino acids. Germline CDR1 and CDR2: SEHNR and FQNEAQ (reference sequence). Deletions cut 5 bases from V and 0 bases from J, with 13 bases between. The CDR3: CASSPGVGYQETQYF. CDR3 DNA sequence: TGTGCCAGCAGCCCAGGGGTGGGGTACCAAGAGACCCAGTACTTC. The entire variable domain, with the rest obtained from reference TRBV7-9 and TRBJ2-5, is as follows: DTGVSQNPRHKITKRGQNVTFRCDPISEHNRLYWYRQTLGQGPEFLTYFQNEAQLEKSRLLSDRFSAERPKGSFSTLEIQRTEQGDSAMYLCASSPGVGYQETQYFGPGTRLLVL.

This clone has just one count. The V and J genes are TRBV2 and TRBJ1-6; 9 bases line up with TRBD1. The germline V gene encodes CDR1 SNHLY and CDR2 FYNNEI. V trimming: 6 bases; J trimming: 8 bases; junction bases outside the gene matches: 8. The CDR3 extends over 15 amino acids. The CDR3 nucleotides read TGTGCCAGCAGGGGAGGGACAGGGTATGATTCACCCCTCCACTTT. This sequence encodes CASRGGTGYDSPLHF.

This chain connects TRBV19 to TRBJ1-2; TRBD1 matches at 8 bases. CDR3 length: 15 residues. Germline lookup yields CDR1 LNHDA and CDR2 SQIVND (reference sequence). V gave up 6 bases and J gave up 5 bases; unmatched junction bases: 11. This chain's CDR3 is CASSPNQGAGYGYTF. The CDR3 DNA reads TGTGCCAGTAGCCCCAACCAGGGGGCGGGATATGGCTACACCTTC.

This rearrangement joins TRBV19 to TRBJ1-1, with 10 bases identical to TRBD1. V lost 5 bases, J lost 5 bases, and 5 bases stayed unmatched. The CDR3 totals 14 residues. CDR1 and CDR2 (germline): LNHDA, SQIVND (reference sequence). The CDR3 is CASSPRTGGTEAFF. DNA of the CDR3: TGTGCCAGTAGTCCAAGGACAGGGGGGACTGAAGCTTTCTTT.

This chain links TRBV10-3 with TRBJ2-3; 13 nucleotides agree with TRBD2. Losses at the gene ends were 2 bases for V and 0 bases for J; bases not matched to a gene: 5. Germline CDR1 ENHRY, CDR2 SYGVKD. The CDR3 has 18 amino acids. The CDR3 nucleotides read TGTGCCATCAGTGAGACCGGGACTAGCGGGACCAGCACAGATACGCAGTATTTT. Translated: CAISETGTSGTSTDTQYF.

The CDR3 DNA sequence: TGTGCCAGCAGACTCCCCGGAGGCACAGATACGCAGTATTTT. Residues: CASRLPGGTDTQYF. The chain is built from TRBV7-2 and TRBJ2-3, with unresolved D. This CDR3 is 14 amino acids long. The germline gives CDR1 SGHTA, CDR2 FQGNSA. V was cut by 6 bases and J by 1 base, with 11 bases left in between.

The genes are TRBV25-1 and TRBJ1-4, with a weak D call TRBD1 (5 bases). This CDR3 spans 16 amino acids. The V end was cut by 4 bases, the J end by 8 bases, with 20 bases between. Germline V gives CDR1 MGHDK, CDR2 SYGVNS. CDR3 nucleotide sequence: TGTGCCAGCAGTGGGACATCATCTCCTGGTCGAGAAAAACTGTTTTTT. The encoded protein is CASSGTSSPGREKLFF.